The clone carrying this T cell receptor beta chain was observed at least ten times. The sample originates from a study of T cells in Graves' hyperthyroidism and ophthalmopathy. From RNA transcripts, TCR beta CDR3 regions were amplified. First-round RT-PCR with HTBI primers amplified the TCR CDR3 region. TCRdb re-called the multiplex PCR reads through MiXCR, storing one row per CDR3 protein. Of hundreds of thousands of distinct CDR3 sequences listed, approximately 15% are singletons. The CDR3 is 15 residues long. V was cut by 4 bases and J by 5 bases, with 14 bases left in between. Germline V gives CDR1 SNHLY, CDR2 FYNNEI. Patients with uncontrolled infections, other autoimmune diseases, pregnancy or lactation were excluded.

Sequencing was done on a sample of blood. This clonotype was obtained from a woman in her 40s with Graves' ophthalmopathy. The chain uses TRBV2 and TRBJ2-2; D is undetermined. The CDR3 region is CASSAQASGTGELFF. The CDR3 nucleotides are TGTGCCAGCAGTGCTCAAGCGTCGGGTACCGGGGAGCTGTTTTTT.